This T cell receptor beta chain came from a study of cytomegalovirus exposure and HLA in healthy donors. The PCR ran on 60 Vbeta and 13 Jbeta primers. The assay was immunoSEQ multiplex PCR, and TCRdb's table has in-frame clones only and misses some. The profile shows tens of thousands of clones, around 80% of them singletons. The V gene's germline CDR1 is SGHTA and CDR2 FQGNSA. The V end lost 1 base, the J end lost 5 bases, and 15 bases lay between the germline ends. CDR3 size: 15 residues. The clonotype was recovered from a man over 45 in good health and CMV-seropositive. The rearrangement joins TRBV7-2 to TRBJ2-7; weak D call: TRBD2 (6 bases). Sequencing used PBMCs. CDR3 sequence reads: CASSLDRGGRNEQYF. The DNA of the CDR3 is TGTGCCAGCAGCTTAGACCGGGGAGGTAGAAACGAGCAGTACTTC.